This entry lists 3 T cell receptor beta chains sequenced from one sample in a study of T cell responses to AZD1222 COVID-19 vaccine. Repertoires were generated with immunoSEQ multiplex PCR, while TCRdb's copy carries only in-frame clones and drops some. The table includes more than 50,000 clones, 65% to 90% detected once. Sequenced material: peripheral blood, taken on day 0 of AZD1222 vaccination. These receptors all stem from an adult in good health.

The chain couples TRBV21-1 to TRBJ2-7. TRBV21-1 is a pseudogene locus. The CDR3 covers 14 residues. The CDR3 is CASRPGDGSYEQYV. CDR3 nucleotides: TGTGCCAGCAGACCTGGGGACGGCTCCTACGAGCAGTACGTC.

This clone was found once. DNA of the CDR3: TGTGCCAGCCACCTTCGGGGGCGTCAGCCCCAGCATTTT. It translates to CASHLRGRQPQHF. The chain has TRBV28 and TRBJ1-5, with TRBD1 as a possible D gene (6 bases). Trimming cost V 8 bases and J 6 bases, with 14 bases left between them. The CDR3 totals 13 residues. The germline V gene has CDR1 MDHEN and CDR2 SYDVKM.

The chain combines TRBV18 with TRBJ1-4; D remains ambiguous. CDR1 and CDR2 (germline): KGHSH, LQKENI. V was shortened by 7 bases and J by 2 bases, with 11 bases between the two germline ends. CDR3 length: 14 amino acids. CDR3 in DNA: TGTGCCAGCTGCCGCGGGCGGACTAATGAAAAACTGTTTTTT. This translates into CASCRGRTNEKLFF.